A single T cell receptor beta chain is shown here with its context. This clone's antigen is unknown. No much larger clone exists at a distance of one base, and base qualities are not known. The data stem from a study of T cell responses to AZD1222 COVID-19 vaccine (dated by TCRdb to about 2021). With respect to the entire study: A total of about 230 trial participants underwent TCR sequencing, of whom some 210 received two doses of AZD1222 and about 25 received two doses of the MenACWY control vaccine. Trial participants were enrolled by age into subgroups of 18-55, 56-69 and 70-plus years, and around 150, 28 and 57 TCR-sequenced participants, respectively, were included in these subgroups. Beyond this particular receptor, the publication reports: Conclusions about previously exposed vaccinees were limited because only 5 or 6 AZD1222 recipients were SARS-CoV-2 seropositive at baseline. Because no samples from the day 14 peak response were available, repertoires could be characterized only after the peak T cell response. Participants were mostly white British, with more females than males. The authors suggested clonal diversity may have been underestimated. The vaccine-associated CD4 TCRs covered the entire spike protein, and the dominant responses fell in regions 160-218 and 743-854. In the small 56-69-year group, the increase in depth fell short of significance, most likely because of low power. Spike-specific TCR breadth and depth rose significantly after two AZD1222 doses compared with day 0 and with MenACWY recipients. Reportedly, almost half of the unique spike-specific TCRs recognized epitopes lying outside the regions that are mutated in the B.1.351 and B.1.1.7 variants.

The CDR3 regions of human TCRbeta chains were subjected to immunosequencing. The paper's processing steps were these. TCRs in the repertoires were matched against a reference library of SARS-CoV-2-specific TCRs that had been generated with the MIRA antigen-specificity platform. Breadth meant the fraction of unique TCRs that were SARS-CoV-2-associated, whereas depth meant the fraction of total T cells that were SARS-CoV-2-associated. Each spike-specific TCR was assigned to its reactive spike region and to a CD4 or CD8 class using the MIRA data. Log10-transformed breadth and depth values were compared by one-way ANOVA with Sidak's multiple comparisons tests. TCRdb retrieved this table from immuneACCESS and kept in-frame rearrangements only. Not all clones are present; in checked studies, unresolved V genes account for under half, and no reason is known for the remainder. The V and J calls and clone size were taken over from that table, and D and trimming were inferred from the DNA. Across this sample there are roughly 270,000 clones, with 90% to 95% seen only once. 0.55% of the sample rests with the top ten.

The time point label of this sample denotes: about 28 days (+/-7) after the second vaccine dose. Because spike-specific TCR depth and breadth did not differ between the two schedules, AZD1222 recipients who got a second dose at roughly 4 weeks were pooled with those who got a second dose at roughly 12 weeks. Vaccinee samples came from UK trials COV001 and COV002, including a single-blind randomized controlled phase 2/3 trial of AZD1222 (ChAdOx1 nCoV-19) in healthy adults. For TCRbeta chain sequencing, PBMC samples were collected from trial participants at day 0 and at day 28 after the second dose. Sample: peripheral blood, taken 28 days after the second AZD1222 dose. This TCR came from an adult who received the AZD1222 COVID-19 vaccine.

The CDR3 is CASSARGTEAFF. The sequenced DNA is TGTGCCAGCAGCGCACGGGGAACTGAAGCTTTCTTT. Here the chain combines TRBV11-2 and TRBJ1-1, with the D gene uncertain. From its cysteine to its phenylalanine, the CDR3 spans 12 amino acids. Only the CDR3 portion is preserved as DNA: 36 bases, with reading frame beginning at the first base. Trimming removed 5 bases from V and 5 bases from J, leaving 9 bases between the germline ends. The germline V gene gives CDR1 as SGHAT and CDR2 as FQNNGV.